These 4 T cell receptor beta chains were sequenced from one sample in a study of beta chain features in type 1 diabetes. Expressed TCRB transcripts were sequenced, since all the RNA that had been isolated was reverse transcribed. Some clones are missing from TCRdb's copy, which holds only in-frame ones; the method was immunoSEQ multiplex PCR. The sample yields around 160,000 clones, 9% seen once. For these TCRs, the target antigens are not known. Regarding the study as a whole: Within each of all four CD4+ subsets, Type 1 diabetes patients had TCRB CDR3s that were moderately but significantly shorter.

Sequenced material: central memory CD4+ T cells from blood. Receptors originate from a woman in her twenties or thirties with type 1 diabetes.

This clone came up many times. One end of the junction fails to match germline, which may point to a read error. The gene calls are TRBV30 and TRBJ2-1, with a tentative D call TRBD1 (6 bases). The CDR3 is made up of 11 amino acids. Per germline, CDR1 GTSNPN and CDR2 SVGIG (reference sequence). Here the CDR3 reads CAWSVRGPGVF. In DNA form, the CDR3 reads TGTGCCTGGAGTGTGAGAGGGCCAGGGGTCTTC. The whole variable domain, remainder taken from reference TRBV30 and TRBJ2-1, is SQTIHQWPATLVQPVGSPLSLECTVEGTSNPNLYWYRQAAGRGLQLLFYSVGIGQISSEVPQNLSASRPQDRQFILSSKKLLLSDSGFYLCAWSVRGPGVFGPGTRLTVL.

The rearrangement joins TRBV20-1 to TRBJ1-1; weak D call: TRBD1 (6 bases). V was trimmed by 7 bases and J by 3 bases, leaving 9 bases between them. There are 11 residues in the CDR3. Germline CDR1 is DFQATT and CDR2 is SNEGSKA (reference sequence). Here the CDR3 DNA reads TGCAGTGGGACAGACTACACTGAAGCTTTCTTT. Its translation: CSGTDYTEAFF.

At least ten counts were recorded for this clone. The gene calls are TRBV5-1 and TRBJ2-1; D uncertain. The CDR3 sequence is 15 residues long. Per germline, CDR1 SGHRS and CDR2 YFSETQ. V gave up 0 bases and J gave up 0 bases, with 7 bases separating them. The CDR3 nucleotides read TGCGCCAGCAGCTTGGGTCTCGGCTCCTACAATGAGCAGTTCTTC. It specifies CASSLGLGSYNEQFF.

This chain joins TRBV30 and TRBJ2-3; TRBD1 aligns across 7 bases. The J segment lost 6 bases and the V segment lost 7 bases, leaving 4 bases of the junction unmatched. The CDR3 runs to 11 residues. Germline V gene lookup returns CDR1 GTSNPN and CDR2 SVGIG (reference sequence). CDR3 residues: CALTGIDTQYF. CDR3 nucleotide sequence: TGTGCCTTGACAGGGATTGATACGCAGTATTTT.